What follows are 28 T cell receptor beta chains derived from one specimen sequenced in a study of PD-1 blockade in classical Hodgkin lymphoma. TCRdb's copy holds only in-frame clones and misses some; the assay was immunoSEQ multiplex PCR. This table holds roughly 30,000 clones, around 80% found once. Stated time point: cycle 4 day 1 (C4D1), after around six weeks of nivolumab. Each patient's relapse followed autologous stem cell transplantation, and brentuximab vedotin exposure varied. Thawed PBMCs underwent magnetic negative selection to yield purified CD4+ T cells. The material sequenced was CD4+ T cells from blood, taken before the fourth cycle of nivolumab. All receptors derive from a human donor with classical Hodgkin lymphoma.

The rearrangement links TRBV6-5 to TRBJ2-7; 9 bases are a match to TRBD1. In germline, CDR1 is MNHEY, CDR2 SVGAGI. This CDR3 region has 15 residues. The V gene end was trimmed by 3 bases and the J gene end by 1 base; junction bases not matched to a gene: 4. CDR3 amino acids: CASSYFGTGSYEQYF. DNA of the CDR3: TGTGCCAGCAGTTATTTCGGGACAGGGTCCTACGAGCAGTACTTC.

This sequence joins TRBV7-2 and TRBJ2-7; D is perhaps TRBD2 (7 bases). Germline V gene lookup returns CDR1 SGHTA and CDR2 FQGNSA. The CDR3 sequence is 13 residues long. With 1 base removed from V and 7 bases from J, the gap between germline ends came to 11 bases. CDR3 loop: CASSLGGGVEQYF. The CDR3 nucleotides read TGTGCCAGCAGCTTAGGAGGGGGGGTTGAGCAGTACTTC. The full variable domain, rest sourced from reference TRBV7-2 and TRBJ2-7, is GAGVSQSPSNKVTEKGKDVELRCDPISGHTALYWYRQSLGQGLEFLIYFQGNSAPDKSGLPSDRFSAERTGGSVSTLTIQRTQQEDSAVYLCASSLGGGVEQYFGPGTRLTVT.

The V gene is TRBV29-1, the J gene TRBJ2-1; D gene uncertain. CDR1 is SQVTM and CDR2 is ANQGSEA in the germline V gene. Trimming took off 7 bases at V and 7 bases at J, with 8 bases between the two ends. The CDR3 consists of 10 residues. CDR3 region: CSAGINEQFF. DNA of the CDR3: TGCAGCGCCGGAATTAATGAGCAGTTCTTC.

CDR3 DNA sequence: TGCGCCAGCAGCTTCGGACGGGAGAACACTGAAGCTTTCTTT. This encodes CASSFGRENTEAFF. The chain employs TRBV5-1 and TRBJ1-1; the D is unclear. CDR3 size: 14 residues. The V and J ends lost 2 bases and 1 base respectively, with 9 bases between them. Per the germline V gene, CDR1 is SGHRS and CDR2 is YFSETQ.

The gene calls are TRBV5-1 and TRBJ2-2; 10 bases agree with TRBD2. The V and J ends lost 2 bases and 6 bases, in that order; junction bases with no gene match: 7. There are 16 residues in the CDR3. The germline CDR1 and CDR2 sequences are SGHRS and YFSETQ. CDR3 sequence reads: CASSFISGGNAGELFF. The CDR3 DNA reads TGCGCCAGCAGCTTTATTAGCGGGGGGAATGCCGGGGAGCTGTTTTTT.

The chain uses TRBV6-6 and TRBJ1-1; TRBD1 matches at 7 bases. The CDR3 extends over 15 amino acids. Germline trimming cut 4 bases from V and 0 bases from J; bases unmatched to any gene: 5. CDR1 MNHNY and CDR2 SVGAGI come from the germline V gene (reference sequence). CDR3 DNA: TGTGCCAGCAGTTCGACAGGGCTGGTGAACACTGAAGCTTTCTTT. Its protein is CASSSTGLVNTEAFF.

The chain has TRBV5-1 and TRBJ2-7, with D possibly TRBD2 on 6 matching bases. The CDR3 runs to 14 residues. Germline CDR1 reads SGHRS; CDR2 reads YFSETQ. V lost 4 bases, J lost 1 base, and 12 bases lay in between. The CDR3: CASSGGDGSYEQYF. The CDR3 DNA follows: TGCGCCAGCAGCGGCGGGGACGGATCCTACGAGCAGTACTTC.

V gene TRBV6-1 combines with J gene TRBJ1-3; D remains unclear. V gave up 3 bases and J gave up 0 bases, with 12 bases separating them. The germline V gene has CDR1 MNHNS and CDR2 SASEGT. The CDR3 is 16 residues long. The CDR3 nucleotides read TGTGCCAGCAGTGACGCCAGAATAAACTCTGGAAACACCATATATTTT. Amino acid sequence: CASSDARINSGNTIYF.

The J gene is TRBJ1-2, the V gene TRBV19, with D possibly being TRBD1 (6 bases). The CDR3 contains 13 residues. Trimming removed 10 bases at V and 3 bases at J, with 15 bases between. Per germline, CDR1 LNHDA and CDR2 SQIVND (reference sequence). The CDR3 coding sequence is TGTGCCACCCGGACAGCTACGCACTATGGCTACACCTTC. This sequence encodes CATRTATHYGYTF.

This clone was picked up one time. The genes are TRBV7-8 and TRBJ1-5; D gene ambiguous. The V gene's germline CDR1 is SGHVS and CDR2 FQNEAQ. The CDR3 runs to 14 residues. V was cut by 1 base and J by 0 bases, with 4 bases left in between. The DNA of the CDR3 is TGTGCCAGCAGCTTAGGTGCTAGCAATCAGCCCCAGCATTTT. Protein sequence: CASSLGASNQPQHF.

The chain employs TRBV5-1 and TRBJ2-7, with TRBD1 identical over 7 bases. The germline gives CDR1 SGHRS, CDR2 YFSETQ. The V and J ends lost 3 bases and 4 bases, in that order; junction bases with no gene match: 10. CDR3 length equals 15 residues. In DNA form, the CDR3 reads TGCGCCAGCAGCTACGGCGACAGGGTACGGTACGAGCAGTACTTC. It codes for CASSYGDRVRYEQYF.

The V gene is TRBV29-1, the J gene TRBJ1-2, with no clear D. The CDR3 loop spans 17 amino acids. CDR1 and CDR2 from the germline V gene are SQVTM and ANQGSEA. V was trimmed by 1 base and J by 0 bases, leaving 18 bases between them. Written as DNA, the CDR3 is TGCAGCGTTGAAGGTGTTTGGAACGGGATTTCTAACTATGGCTACACCTTC. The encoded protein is CSVEGVWNGISNYGYTF.

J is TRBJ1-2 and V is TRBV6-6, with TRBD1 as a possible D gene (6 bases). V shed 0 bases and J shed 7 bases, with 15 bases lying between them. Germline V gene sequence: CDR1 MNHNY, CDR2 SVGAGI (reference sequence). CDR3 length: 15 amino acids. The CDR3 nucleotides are TGTGCCAGCAGTTACTCGAGGGCGGGGGCGCTTGGCTACACCTTC. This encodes CASSYSRAGALGYTF.

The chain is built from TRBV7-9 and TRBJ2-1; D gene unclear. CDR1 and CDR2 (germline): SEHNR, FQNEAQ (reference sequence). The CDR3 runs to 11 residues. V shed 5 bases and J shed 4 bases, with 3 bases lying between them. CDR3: CASSAYNEQFF. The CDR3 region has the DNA TGTGCCAGCAGCGCTTACAATGAGCAGTTCTTC.

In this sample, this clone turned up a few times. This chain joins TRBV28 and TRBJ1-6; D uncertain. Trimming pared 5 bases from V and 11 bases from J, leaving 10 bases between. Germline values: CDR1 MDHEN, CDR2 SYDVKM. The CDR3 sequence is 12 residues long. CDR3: CASSRPQTPLHF. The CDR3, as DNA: TGTGCCAGCAGTCGTCCCCAGACACCCCTCCACTTT.

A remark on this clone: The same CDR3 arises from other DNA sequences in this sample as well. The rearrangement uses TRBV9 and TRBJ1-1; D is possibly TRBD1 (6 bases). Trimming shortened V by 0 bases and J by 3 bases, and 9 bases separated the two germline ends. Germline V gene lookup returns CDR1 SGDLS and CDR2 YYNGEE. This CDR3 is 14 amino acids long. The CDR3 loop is CASSVGGADTEAFF. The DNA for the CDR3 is TGTGCCAGCAGCGTAGGGGGGGCGGACACTGAAGCTTTCTTT.

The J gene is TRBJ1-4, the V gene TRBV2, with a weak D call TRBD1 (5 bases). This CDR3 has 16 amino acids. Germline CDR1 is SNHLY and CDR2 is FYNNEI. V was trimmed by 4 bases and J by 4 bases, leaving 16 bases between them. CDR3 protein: CASSAGRDGFNEKLFF. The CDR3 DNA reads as TGTGCCAGCAGTGCAGGGCGGGACGGATTTAATGAAAAACTGTTTTTT.

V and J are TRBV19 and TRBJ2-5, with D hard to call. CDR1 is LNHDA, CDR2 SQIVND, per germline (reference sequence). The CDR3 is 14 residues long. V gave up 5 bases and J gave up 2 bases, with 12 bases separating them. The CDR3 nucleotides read TGTGCCAGTAGTCCCGTAAGGGATCAAGAGACCCAGTACTTC. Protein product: CASSPVRDQETQYF.

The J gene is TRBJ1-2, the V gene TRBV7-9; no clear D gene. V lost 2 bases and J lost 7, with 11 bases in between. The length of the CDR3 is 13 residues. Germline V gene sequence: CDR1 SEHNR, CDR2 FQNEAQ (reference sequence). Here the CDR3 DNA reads TGTGCCAGCAGCTTAAGAGGGCCAACTGGCTACACCTTC. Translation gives CASSLRGPTGYTF.

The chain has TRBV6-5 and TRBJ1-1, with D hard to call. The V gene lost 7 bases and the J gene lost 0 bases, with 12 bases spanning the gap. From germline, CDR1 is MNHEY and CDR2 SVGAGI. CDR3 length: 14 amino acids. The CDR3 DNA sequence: TGTGCCAGCAATCCCTCGAGGTTGAACACTGAAGCTTTCTTT. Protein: CASNPSRLNTEAFF.

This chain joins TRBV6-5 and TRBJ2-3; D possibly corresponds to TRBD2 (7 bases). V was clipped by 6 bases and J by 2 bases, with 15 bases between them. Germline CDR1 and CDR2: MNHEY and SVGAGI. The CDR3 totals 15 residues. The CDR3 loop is CASRRLGGATDTQYF. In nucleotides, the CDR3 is TGTGCCAGCAGACGTCTAGGGGGGGCCACAGATACGCAGTATTTT.

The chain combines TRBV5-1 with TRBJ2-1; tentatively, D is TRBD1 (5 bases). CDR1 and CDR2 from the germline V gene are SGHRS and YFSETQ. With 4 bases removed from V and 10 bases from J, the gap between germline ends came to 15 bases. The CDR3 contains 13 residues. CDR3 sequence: CASSVSSGREQFF. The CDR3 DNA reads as TGCGCCAGCAGCGTATCTTCAGGGCGGGAGCAGTTCTTC.

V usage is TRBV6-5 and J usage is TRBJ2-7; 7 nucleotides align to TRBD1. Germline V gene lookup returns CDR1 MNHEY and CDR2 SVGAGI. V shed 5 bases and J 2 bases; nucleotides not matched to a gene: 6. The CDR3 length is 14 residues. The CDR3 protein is CASSPRGKAYEQYF. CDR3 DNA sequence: TGTGCCAGCAGTCCCAGGGGGAAGGCCTACGAGCAGTACTTC.

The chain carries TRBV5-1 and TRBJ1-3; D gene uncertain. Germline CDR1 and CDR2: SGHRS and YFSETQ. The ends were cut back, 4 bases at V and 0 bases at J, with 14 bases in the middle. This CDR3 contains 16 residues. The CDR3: CASSLLAGGSGNTIYF. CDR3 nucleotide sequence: TGCGCCAGCAGCCTTTTAGCGGGAGGCTCTGGAAACACCATATATTTT.

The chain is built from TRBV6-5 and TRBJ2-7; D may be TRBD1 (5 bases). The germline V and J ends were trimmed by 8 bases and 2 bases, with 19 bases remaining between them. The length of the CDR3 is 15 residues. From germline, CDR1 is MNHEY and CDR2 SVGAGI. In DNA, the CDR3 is TGTGCCAGCCTCGCACGGGCAGGGATGACCTACGAGCAGTACTTC. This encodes CASLARAGMTYEQYF.

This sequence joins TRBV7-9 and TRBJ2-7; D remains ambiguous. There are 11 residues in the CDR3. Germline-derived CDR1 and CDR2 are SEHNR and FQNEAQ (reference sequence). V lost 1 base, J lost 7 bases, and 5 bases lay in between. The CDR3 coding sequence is TGTGCCAGCAGCTTAGATCGGGAGCAGTACTTC. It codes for CASSLDREQYF.

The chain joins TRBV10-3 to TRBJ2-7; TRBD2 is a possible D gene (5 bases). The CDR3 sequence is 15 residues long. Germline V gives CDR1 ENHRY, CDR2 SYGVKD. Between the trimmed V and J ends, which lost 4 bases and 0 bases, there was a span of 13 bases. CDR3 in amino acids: CAISVGGISSYEQYF. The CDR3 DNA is TGTGCCATCAGTGTTGGAGGAATCAGCTCCTACGAGCAGTACTTC.

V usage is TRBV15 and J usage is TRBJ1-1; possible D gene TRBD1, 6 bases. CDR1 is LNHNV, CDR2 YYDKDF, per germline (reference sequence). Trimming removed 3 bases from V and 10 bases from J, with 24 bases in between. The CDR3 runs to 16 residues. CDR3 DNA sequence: TGTGCCACCAGCAGGGCTAAAAATCAGGGGCCCAGTCGAGCTTTCTTT. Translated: CATSRAKNQGPSRAFF. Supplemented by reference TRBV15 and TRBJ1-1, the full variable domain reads DAMVIQNPRYQVTQFGKPVTLSCSQTLNHNVMYWYQQKSSQAPKLLFHYYDKDFNNEADTPDNFQSRRPNTSFCFLDIRSPGLGDTAMYLCATSRAKNQGPSRAFFGQGTRLTVV.